These T cell receptor beta chains were read from a single sample in a study of blood T cell repertoires in COVID-19. The repertoire was sequenced with immunoSEQ multiplex PCR; TCRdb's copy has only in-frame clones and lacks some. This sample yields approximately 250,000 clones, of which 85% are seen a single time; 5.1% belongs to the top ten. Sequencing was carried out using peripheral blood. Receptors were obtained from a man in his fifties with COVID-19, enrolled during active disease. CDR3s include the opening cysteine and the closing phenylalanine or tryptophan. A D gene is named only where the DNA matches it firmly. Not every row has a clone size; where given, it reads once, few, many or a size class.

CDR3	DNA	size	D	J	V	length
CASSVTGLGYGYTF	TGTGCCAGCAGCGTTACAGGCTTGGGGTATGGCTACACCTTC	-	-	TRBJ1-2	TRBV5-4	14
CASAWTGGIGELFF	TGTGCCAGCGCTTGGACAGGGGGGATCGGGGAGCTGTTTTTT	-	TRBD1	TRBJ2-2	TRBV6-5	14
CSVEEAGLGYTF	TGCAGCGTTGAAGAGGCGGGGCTGGGCTACACCTTC	-	-	TRBJ1-2	TRBV29-1	12
CASSLGQSSYNEQFF	TGCGCCAGCAGCTTGGGACAGAGTTCTTACAATGAGCAGTTCTTC	-	-	TRBJ2-1	TRBV5-1	15
CASSQVVGTGTDTQYF	TGTGCCAGCAGCCAAGTAGTTGGGACTGGCACAGATACGCAGTATTTT	-	-	TRBJ2-3	TRBV3-1/TRBV3-2	16
CASSLVPGLGEKLFF	TGTGCCAGCAGCTTAGTTCCGGGGTTGGGTGAAAAACTGTTTTTT	-	-	TRBJ1-4	TRBV7-2	15
CASSADRVNGYTF	TGTGCCAGCAGCGCCGACAGGGTTAATGGCTACACCTTC	-	TRBD1	TRBJ1-2	TRBV2	13
CGWGEMNTEAFF	TGTGGCTGGGGAGAGATGAACACTGAAGCTTTCTTT	-	-	TRBJ1-1	TRBV2	12
CASSSGLAGGLSYEQYF	TGTGCCAGCAGTTCGGGACTAGCGGGGGGCCTCTCCTACGAGCAGTACTTC	-	TRBD2	TRBJ2-7	TRBV28	17
CASSPGRGGRNEQFF	TGTGCCAGCTCACCGGGGCGGGGGGGCCGAAATGAGCAGTTCTTC	-	TRBD2	TRBJ2-1	TRBV18	15
CASSVLSSYNSPLHF	TGTGCCAGCAGTGTCTTGAGCTCCTATAATTCACCCCTCCACTTT	-	-	TRBJ1-6	TRBV2	15
CASSQDLQVRGYGYTF	TGTGCCAGCAGCCAAGATCTTCAGGTTCGGGGCTATGGCTACACCTTC	-	-	TRBJ1-2	TRBV3-1/TRBV3-2	16
CASSPGTSGGVGENEQFF	TGTGCCAGCAGCCCAGGGACTAGCGGGGGGGTAGGTGAGAATGAGCAGTTCTTC	-	TRBD2	TRBJ2-1	TRBV9	18
CASSIVPRDSPLHF	TGTGCCAGTAGTATAGTCCCCCGAGATTCACCCCTCCACTTT	few	-	TRBJ1-6	TRBV19	14
CASSLDRGGTYGGEQFF	TGTGCCAGCAGCTTAGATCGCGGGGGGACTTATGGAGGTGAGCAGTTCTTC	-	TRBD2	TRBJ2-1	TRBV11-2	17
CASSGGTGVGNTIYF	TGTGCCAGCAGTGGCGGGACAGGGGTTGGAAACACCATATATTTT	-	TRBD1	TRBJ1-3	TRBV6-6	15
CATNLEGRGTEAFF	TGTGCCACCAATTTGGAGGGGAGGGGAACTGAAGCTTTCTTT	-	-	TRBJ1-1	TRBV2	14
CASSAPEGYYGYTF	TGTGCCAGTAGTGCCCCAGAGGGATACTATGGCTACACCTTC	once	-	TRBJ1-2	TRBV19	14
CASSVGTGGSGYEQYF	TGTGCCAGCAGCGTAGGGACAGGGGGCTCGGGCTACGAGCAGTACTTC	-	TRBD1	TRBJ2-7	TRBV9	16
CASSFPGTSGGNEQFF	TGTGCCAGCAGCTTCCCCGGGACTAGCGGGGGCAATGAGCAGTTCTTC	-	TRBD2	TRBJ2-1	TRBV7-9	16
CASNRVVSGELFF	TGTGCCAGCAACAGGGTCGTCTCCGGGGAGCTGTTTTTT	-	-	TRBJ2-2	TRBV7-9	13
CASSLTNSQETQYF	TGTGCCAGCAGCTTAACGAACAGTCAAGAGACCCAGTACTTC	-	-	TRBJ2-5	TRBV7-3	14
CASSRGNQPQHF	TGTGCCAGCAGCCGGGGCAATCAGCCCCAGCATTTT	-	-	TRBJ1-5	TRBV5-5	12
CASSYDRRNTEAFF	TGTGCCAGCAGTTACGACAGGAGGAACACTGAAGCTTTCTTT	-	-	TRBJ1-1	TRBV6-5	14
CASSLDLGRVEQYF	TGTGCCAGCAGCTTAGATCTGGGGAGGGTCGAGCAGTACTTC	-	TRBD2	TRBJ2-7	TRBV11-2	14
CASSTRGAGNSPLHF	TGTGCCAGCAGTACCAGGGGGGCTGGTAATTCACCCCTCCACTTT	few	TRBD1	TRBJ1-6	TRBV28	15